A selection of T cell receptor beta chains follows, all from one sample in a study of blood T cell repertoires in COVID-19. The method was immunoSEQ multiplex PCR; TCRdb's version includes in-frame clones alone and lacks a portion of them. This repertoire shows over 150,000 clones, 65% to 90% found once; its top ten account for 8% to 10%. The material sequenced was peripheral blood. These receptors all stem from a man aged 50 to 60 with active or convalescent COVID-19. Both conserved end residues are part of each CDR3. Each record gives: CDR3 DNA, CDR3 protein, J gene, V gene, clone size, D gene. The D gene is left open where the match is weak. Clone size is stated in some rows and not others, as once, few, many or a class when expanded.

TGTGCCAGCAACTTAGGGACAGCTCGCGGCTACACCTTC,CASNLGTARGYTF,TRBJ1-2,TRBV19,.,TRBD1
TGTGCCAGCTCACCCAGGGACAGGGGTGACACCATATATTTT,CASSPRDRGDTIYF,TRBJ1-3,TRBV18,.,TRBD1
TGTGCCAGCAGCTTAGGTACTAGCGGGAGTTCTCTCTACGAGCAGTACTTC,CASSLGTSGSSLYEQYF,TRBJ2-7,TRBV7-9,.,TRBD2
TGTGCCAGCAGCCAACAAACGTTAACAGGGGGCGGTGGCTACACCTTC,CASSQQTLTGGGGYTF,TRBJ1-2,TRBV4-2,.,TRBD1
TGTGCCAGCAGCTTGACTAGCGGTTCAGATACGCAGTATTTT,CASSLTSGSDTQYF,TRBJ2-3,TRBV11-3,few,TRBD2
TGCGCCAGCAGCGTCCCCCGTGACACCCAACGGCTGAGCTCCTACGAGCAGTACTTC,CASSVPRDTQRLSSYEQYF,TRBJ2-7,TRBV5-1,.,.
TGTGCCAGCAGTTTAGGGAAGAGGGGCAATCAGCCCCAGCATTTT,CASSLGKRGNQPQHF,TRBJ1-5,TRBV28,.,.
TGTGCCAGCAGGCCGACAGGGAACACCGGGGAGCTGTTTTTT,CASRPTGNTGELFF,TRBJ2-2,TRBV6-5,.,.
TGTGCCAGCAGCCAAAGACAGGGTATTTACGAGCAGTACTTC,CASSQRQGIYEQYF,TRBJ2-7,TRBV13,.,TRBD1
TGCGCCAGCAGCAGGGGGTTAACTGAAGCTTTCTTT,CASSRGLTEAFF,TRBJ1-1,TRBV10-2,.,TRBD1
TGTGCCATCAGTGAGTCGACTAGCGGGCGCACCGGGGAGCTGTTTTTT,CAISESTSGRTGELFF,TRBJ2-2,TRBV10-3,.,TRBD2
TGCAGCGTTGAGGACAGGGGGAATGAAAAACTGTTTTTT,CSVEDRGNEKLFF,TRBJ1-4,TRBV29-1,.,TRBD1
TGTGCCAGCAGTCTAGCGGGCAGGGAAGAGACCCAGTACTTC,CASSLAGREETQYF,TRBJ2-5,TRBV27,.,TRBD2
TGTGCCAGCAGACGCCGGGAAACTGACGAGCAGTACTTC,CASRRRETDEQYF,TRBJ2-7,TRBV3-1/TRBV3-2,once,.
TGTGCCAGTCTAGCGAGTACCTACGAGCAGTACTTC,CASLASTYEQYF,TRBJ2-7,TRBV6-5,few,.
TGTGCCAGCAGCTTGGGGGCAGGGGGATTGGTAAAACTGTTTTTT,CASSLGAGGLVKLFF,TRBJ1-4,TRBV5-6,.,TRBD1
TGTGCCAGCAGTCCGCGAGGACAGATTGAAGCTTTCTTT,CASSPRGQIEAFF,TRBJ1-1,TRBV28,.,.
TGTGCCAGCAGTACCGGGAAATATGGCTACACCTTC,CASSTGKYGYTF,TRBJ1-2,TRBV12-3/TRBV12-4,.,.
TGTGCCAGCAGTTACGGCGGGGGGGTAGCCAAAAACATTCAGTACTTC,CASSYGGGVAKNIQYF,TRBJ2-4,TRBV6-5,.,TRBD2
TGCGCCAGCAGCTTGGGTTTCGGCTCCTACAATGAGCAGTTCTTC,CASSLGFGSYNEQFF,TRBJ2-1,TRBV5-1,.,.
TGTGCCAGCAGCTTAGACGACAGGGGGAAGACTGAAGCTTTCTTT,CASSLDDRGKTEAFF,TRBJ1-1,TRBV7-6,.,TRBD1
TGCAGTCCGTTACGGGGGTTCGAGCAGTACTTC,CSPLRGFEQYF,TRBJ2-7,TRBV20-1,.,.
TGTGCCAGCAGGCGGACTAGCGGACAAGAGACCCAGTACTTC,CASRRTSGQETQYF,TRBJ2-5,TRBV2,once,TRBD2
TGTGCCAGCAGTTCCCCCCGACAGGGGGTGAGCACCGGGGAGCTGTTTTTT,CASSSPRQGVSTGELFF,TRBJ2-2,TRBV27,.,TRBD1
TGTGCCAGCAGCCAAGAATCGGGCCTAGCGGGGGTCACAGATACGCAGTATTTT,CASSQESGLAGVTDTQYF,TRBJ2-3,TRBV4-2,.,TRBD2
TGTGCCAGCAGTCAAAGCGGGGGGGCATCAATCGAGACCCAGTACTTC,CASSQSGGASIETQYF,TRBJ2-5,TRBV7-2,.,TRBD2
TGTGCCAGCAAACCTACTAGCGGGAGGACAGATACGCAGTATTTT,CASKPTSGRTDTQYF,TRBJ2-3,TRBV7-2,.,TRBD2
TGTGCCAGCAGCTTCACTAGCGGGGGGAGGGATGAGCAGTTCTTC,CASSFTSGGRDEQFF,TRBJ2-1,TRBV5-6,.,TRBD2
TGTGCCAGCCAGGAATCGACTGGAAACACCATATATTTT,CASQESTGNTIYF,TRBJ1-3,TRBV2,few,.
TGTGCCAGCAGTTACTCGAACATGAACACTGAAGCTTTCTTT,CASSYSNMNTEAFF,TRBJ1-1,TRBV6-5,.,.
TGTGCCAGCAGTTACAACAGGGGGCATTATGGCTACACCTTC,CASSYNRGHYGYTF,TRBJ1-2,TRBV6-5,.,TRBD1
TGCGCCAGCAGCCAAGATCTGGGCACTAACACCGGGGAGCTGTTTTTT,CASSQDLGTNTGELFF,TRBJ2-2,TRBV4-1,.,.